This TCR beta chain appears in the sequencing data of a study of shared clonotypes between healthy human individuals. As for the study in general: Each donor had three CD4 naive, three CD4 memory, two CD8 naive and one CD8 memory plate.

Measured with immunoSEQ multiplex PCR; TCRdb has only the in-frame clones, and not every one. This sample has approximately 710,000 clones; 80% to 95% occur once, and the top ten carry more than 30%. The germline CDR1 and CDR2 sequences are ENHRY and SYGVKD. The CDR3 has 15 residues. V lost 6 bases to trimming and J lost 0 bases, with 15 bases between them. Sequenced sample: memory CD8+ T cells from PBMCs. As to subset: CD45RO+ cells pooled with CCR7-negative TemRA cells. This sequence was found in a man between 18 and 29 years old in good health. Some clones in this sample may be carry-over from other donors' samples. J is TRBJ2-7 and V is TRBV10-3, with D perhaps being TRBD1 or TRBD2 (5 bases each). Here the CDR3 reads CAISPSWDASYEQYF. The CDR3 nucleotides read TGTGCCATCAGCCCCTCTTGGGACGCCTCCTACGAGCAGTACTTC.